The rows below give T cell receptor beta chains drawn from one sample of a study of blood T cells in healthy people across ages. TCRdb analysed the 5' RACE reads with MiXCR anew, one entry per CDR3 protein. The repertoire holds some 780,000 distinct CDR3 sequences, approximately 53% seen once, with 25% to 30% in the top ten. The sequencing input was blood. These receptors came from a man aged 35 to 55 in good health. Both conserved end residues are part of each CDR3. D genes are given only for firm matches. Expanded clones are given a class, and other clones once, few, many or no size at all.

CDR3: CASSESGNQLAEQFF; DNA: TGTGCCAGCAGCGAATCCGGGAACCAACTAGCGGAGCAGTTCTTC; size: .; D: TRBD2; V: TRBV7-7; J: TRBJ2-1
CDR3: CASRTNYNSPLHF; DNA: TGTGCCAGCAGAACCAACTATAATTCACCCCTCCACTTT; size: .; D: .; V: TRBV28; J: TRBJ1-6
CDR3: CASSQEVDPDYGYTF; DNA: TGCGCCAGCAGCCAAGAGGTCGACCCCGACTATGGCTACACCTTC; size: .; D: .; V: TRBV4-3; J: TRBJ1-2
CDR3: CSASSGGNQPQHF; DNA: TGCAGTGCTAGTTCAGGAGGGAATCAGCCCCAGCATTTT; size: .; D: .; V: TRBV20-1; J: TRBJ1-5
CDR3: CASSSPGVQETQYF; DNA: TGTGCCAGCAGCTCGCCGGGAGTCCAAGAGACCCAGTACTTC; size: few; D: .; V: TRBV3-1; J: TRBJ2-5
CDR3: CASRLHGTTGMQPQHF; DNA: TGTGCCAGCAGACTCCACGGGACGACAGGGATGCAGCCCCAGCATTTT; size: .; D: TRBD1; V: TRBV7-8; J: TRBJ1-5
CDR3: CASGLAVKETQYF; DNA: TGTGCCAGCGGACTAGCGGTCAAAGAGACCCAGTACTTC; size: many; D: TRBD2; V: TRBV2; J: TRBJ2-5
CDR3: CATSSLTGTGGYGYTF; DNA: TGTGCCACCAGCAGTCTCACCGGGACAGGGGGATATGGCTACACCTTC; size: few; D: TRBD1; V: TRBV15; J: TRBJ1-2
CDR3: CASKGQYEIYEQYF; DNA: TGTGCCAGCAAAGGACAGTACGAAATCTATGAGCAGTACTTC; size: .; D: .; V: TRBV27; J: TRBJ2-7
CDR3: CASSYLGPAPTDTQYF; DNA: TGTGCCAGCAGTTACCTCGGACCAGCCCCCACAGATACGCAGTATTTT; size: few; D: .; V: TRBV6-6; J: TRBJ2-3
CDR3: CAVSSGRVVDEQFF; DNA: TGTGCCGTCAGTAGCGGGAGGGTTGTGGATGAGCAGTTCTTC; size: few; D: TRBD2; V: TRBV10-3; J: TRBJ2-1
CDR3: CSAKSGRAFADTQYF; DNA: TGCAGTGCTAAAAGCGGGAGGGCCTTCGCAGATACGCAGTATTTT; size: .; D: TRBD2; V: TRBV20-1; J: TRBJ2-3
CDR3: CASRSYPGGAYEQYF; DNA: TGTGCCAGCAGATCATATCCAGGGGGCGCGTACGAGCAGTACTTC; size: .; D: TRBD1; V: TRBV6-2/TRBV6-3; J: TRBJ2-7
CDR3: CASSLTGGPNQPQHF; DNA: TGTGCCAGCAGTTTAACCGGGGGGCCCAATCAGCCCCAGCATTTT; size: .; D: .; V: TRBV27; J: TRBJ1-5
CDR3: CASSLQSSLRPQHF; DNA: TGTGCCAGCAGTTTACAGTCAAGCCTTCGGCCCCAGCATTTT; size: few; D: .; V: TRBV27; J: TRBJ1-5
CDR3: CASSVGTGPPYF; DNA: TGTGCCAGCAGCGTCGGGACAGGCCCTCCGTACTTC; size: .; D: TRBD1; V: TRBV2; J: TRBJ2-5
CDR3: CASSLSRGGQPQHF; DNA: TGTGCCAGCAGCCTCAGCAGGGGGGGTCAGCCCCAGCATTTT; size: .; D: TRBD1; V: TRBV3-1; J: TRBJ1-5
CDR3: CASSQEMSSGGRNEQFF; DNA: TGTGCCAGCAGCCAAGAGATGTCTAGCGGGGGGAGGAATGAGCAGTTCTTC; size: .; D: TRBD2; V: TRBV3-1; J: TRBJ2-1
CDR3: CATLRREGGSPGSPLHF; DNA: TGTGCCACCCTCAGACGGGAGGGCGGTAGTCCGGGTTCACCCCTCCACTTT; size: .; D: .; V: TRBV2; J: TRBJ1-6
CDR3: CASVGQGSYEQYF; DNA: TGTGCCAGCGTCGGACAGGGTTCCTACGAGCAGTACTTC; size: .; D: TRBD1; V: TRBV27; J: TRBJ2-7
CDR3: CSVENGAGPNTGELFF; DNA: TGCAGCGTTGAAAATGGGGCAGGTCCCAACACCGGGGAGCTGTTTTTT; size: .; D: .; V: TRBV29-1; J: TRBJ2-2
CDR3: CAISESSRDSTFF; DNA: TGTGCCATCAGTGAGTCGAGTCGGGATTCGACGTTCTTC; size: few; D: .; V: TRBV10-3; J: TRBJ2-1
CDR3: CASSLSNSRAYTF; DNA: TGTGCCAGCAGTTTGTCCAACAGTAGGGCCTACACCTTC; size: .; D: .; V: TRBV28; J: TRBJ1-2
CDR3: CVSSYGTRFSSGANVLTF; DNA: TGTGTCAGCAGTTACGGGACACGGTTTTCGTCGGGGGCCAACGTCCTGACTTTC; size: .; D: .; V: TRBV6-5; J: TRBJ2-6
CDR3: CSVAPSGETDTQYF; DNA: TGCAGCGTTGCTCCTAGCGGGGAAACAGATACGCAGTATTTT; size: .; D: TRBD2; V: TRBV29-1; J: TRBJ2-3
CDR3: CSVEGSDFSTDTQYF; DNA: TGCAGCGTTGAAGGTTCTGATTTTAGCACAGATACGCAGTATTTT; size: .; D: .; V: TRBV29-1; J: TRBJ2-3